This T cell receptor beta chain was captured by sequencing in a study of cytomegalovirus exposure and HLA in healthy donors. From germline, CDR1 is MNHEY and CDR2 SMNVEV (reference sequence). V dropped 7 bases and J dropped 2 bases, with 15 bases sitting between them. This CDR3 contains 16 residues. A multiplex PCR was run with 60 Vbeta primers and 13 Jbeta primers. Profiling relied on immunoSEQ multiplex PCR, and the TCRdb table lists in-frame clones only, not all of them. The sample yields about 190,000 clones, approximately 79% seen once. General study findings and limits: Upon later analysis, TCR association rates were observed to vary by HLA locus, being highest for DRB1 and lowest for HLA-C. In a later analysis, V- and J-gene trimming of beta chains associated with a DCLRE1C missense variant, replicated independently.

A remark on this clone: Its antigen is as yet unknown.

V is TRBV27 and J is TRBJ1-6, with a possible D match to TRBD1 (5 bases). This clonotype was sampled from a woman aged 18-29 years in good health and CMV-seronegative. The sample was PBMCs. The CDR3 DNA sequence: TGTGCCAGCACCCCCGGGGGTCTGACCTATAATTCACCCCTCCACTTT. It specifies CASTPGGLTYNSPLHF.